One sample yielded the 17 T cell receptor beta chains listed below, sequenced in a study of T cell repertoires in ileal Crohn's disease. Here immunoSEQ multiplex PCR was the method, and the copy in TCRdb shows in-frame clones only, minus some. The sample records fewer than 3,000 clones, roughly 80% being singletons. This sample's time point: inflamed ileum from the surgical specimen. The specimen was ileal tissue. The receptor source for this set is an adult with Crohn's disease.

V is TRBV5-1 and J is TRBJ2-1; D is ambiguous. The CDR3 consists of 14 residues. Trimming cost V 0 bases and J 2 bases, with 6 bases left between them. The V gene's germline CDR1 is SGHRS and CDR2 YFSETQ. The CDR3, as DNA: TGCGCCAGCAGCTTGGGTTCAGCCTACAATGAGCAGTTCTTC. Translating it yields CASSLGSAYNEQFF.

This clone was recorded once. The chain employs TRBV5-1 and TRBJ2-6, with D perhaps TRBD2 (5 bases). The V gene lost 4 bases and the J gene lost 0 bases, with 11 bases spanning the gap. This CDR3 has 16 amino acids. The germline CDR1 and CDR2 sequences are SGHRS and YFSETQ. The DNA of the CDR3 is TGCGCCAGCAGCCCGGACGGACTCTCTGGGGCCAACGTCCTGACTTTC. Its protein product is CASSPDGLSGANVLTF.

This chain uses TRBV27 with TRBJ1-3; D may be TRBD1 (6 bases). The CDR3 sequence is 15 residues long. Trimming cost V 5 bases and J 0 bases, with 11 bases left between them. Germline assignment: CDR1 MNHEY and CDR2 SMNVEV (reference sequence). CDR3 DNA sequence: TGTGCCAGCAGTCCCAACAGGGACTCTGGAAACACCATATATTTT. This codes for CASSPNRDSGNTIYF.

The rearrangement links TRBV6-6 to TRBJ2-5; 7 bases map to TRBD2. Germline V gives CDR1 MNHNY, CDR2 SVGAGI (reference sequence). There are 13 residues in the CDR3. The junction had 3 bases not matched to a gene; V was cut back by 6 bases and J by 2 bases. This CDR3 reads CASSPSGQETQYF. The CDR3 DNA reads as TGTGCCAGCAGCCCTAGCGGACAAGAGACCCAGTACTTC.

The J gene is TRBJ1-2, the V gene TRBV5-1; D is possibly TRBD1 (5 bases). The ends were cut back, 0 bases at V and 8 bases at J, with 14 bases in the middle. The CDR3 is made up of 14 amino acids. Germline V gene sequence: CDR1 SGHRS, CDR2 YFSETQ. The CDR3: CASSLGRGSRGYTF. The CDR3 region has the DNA TGCGCCAGCAGCTTGGGAAGGGGATCGCGAGGCTACACCTTC.

This clone was recorded a few times. CDR3 in DNA: TGTGCCAGCAGCTATGGACAGGGCGGTCGGGCTTTCTTT. Its translation: CASSYGQGGRAFF. V gene TRBV7-3 combines with J gene TRBJ1-1; 8 bases line up with TRBD1. From germline, CDR1 is SGHTA and CDR2 FQGTGA. With V trimmed by 4 bases and J by 11 bases, 9 bases remained unmatched. The CDR3 totals 13 residues.

The J gene is TRBJ2-1, the V gene TRBV9; D might be TRBD2 (6 bases). CDR1 and CDR2 from the germline V gene are SGDLS and YYNGEE. The CDR3 loop spans 15 amino acids. The V end lost 4 bases, the J end lost 0 bases, and 11 bases lay between the germline ends. CDR3: CASSRGRSSYNEQFF. CDR3 bases: TGTGCCAGCAGCAGAGGGAGGAGCTCCTACAATGAGCAGTTCTTC.

CDR3 nucleotides: TGTGCCAGTAGTAAGAACAGGGGGCTTAGGGAGACCCAGTACTTC. Translation gives CASSKNRGLRETQYF. The chain recombines TRBV19 with TRBJ2-5; 9 bases are shared with TRBD1. Germline V lookup: CDR1 LNHDA, CDR2 SQIVND (reference sequence). The ends lost 4 bases at V and 5 bases at J; junction bases unmatched: 8. The CDR3 is 15 residues long.

This sequence joins TRBV6-1 and TRBJ1-5, with a weak D call TRBD1 (6 bases). CDR1 is MNHNS and CDR2 is SASEGT in the germline V gene. The CDR3 totals 13 residues. V shed 3 bases and J shed 4 bases, with 7 bases lying between them. Here the CDR3 DNA reads TGTGCCAGCAGTGACCAGGGGAATCAGCCCCAGCATTTT. Residues: CASSDQGNQPQHF.

The genes are TRBV6-6 and TRBJ2-5; D is ambiguous. The CDR3 runs 15 residues. Germline V gene lookup returns CDR1 MNHNY and CDR2 SVGAGI (reference sequence). V was clipped by 0 bases and J by 5 bases, with 13 bases between them. The CDR3 loop is CASSYSSSLQETQYF. The CDR3 nucleotides are TGTGCCAGCAGTTACTCGAGTAGTCTACAGGAGACCCAGTACTTC.

This clone has just one count. The chain uses TRBV6-1 and TRBJ2-7; tentative D call: TRBD2 (7 bases). CDR3 length: 14 residues. Germline V gene sequence: CDR1 MNHNS, CDR2 SASEGT. V was clipped by 4 bases and J by 3 bases, with 13 bases between them. CDR3 sequence: CASSVGGQNYEQYF. CDR3 coding DNA: TGTGCCAGCAGTGTCGGGGGGCAGAACTACGAGCAGTACTTC.

In this sample, this clone turned up once. The rearrangement joins TRBV18 to TRBJ1-1; D is uncertain. This CDR3 is built from 12 residues. Trimming left V 4 bases short and J 3 bases short, with 6 bases between. Germline V gives CDR1 KGHSH, CDR2 LQKENI. This CDR3 reads CASSLQDTEAFF. The CDR3 DNA sequence: TGTGCCAGCTCACTTCAGGACACTGAAGCTTTCTTT.

This clone occurred a few times. V usage is TRBV7-3 and J usage is TRBJ1-1; maybe TRBD1 (5 bases). Germline CDR1 SGHTA, CDR2 FQGTGA. This CDR3 has 13 amino acids. V shed 0 bases and J shed 4 bases, with 6 bases lying between them. For the CDR3, the DNA is TGTGCCAGCAGCTTAACCGGGACCACTGAAGCTTTCTTT. It codes for CASSLTGTTEAFF.

The chain uses TRBV7-9 and TRBJ2-5, with 9 bases identical to TRBD2. V shed 3 bases, J shed 5 bases, and the junction held 4 bases outside the gene matches. From germline, CDR1 is SEHNR and CDR2 FQNEAQ (reference sequence). The CDR3 loop spans 14 amino acids. CDR3 sequence reads: CASSFPSGTETQYF. CDR3 nucleotides: TGTGCCAGCAGCTTCCCTAGCGGGACGGAGACCCAGTACTTC.

V gene TRBV18 combines with J gene TRBJ2-1; 8 bases line up with TRBD2. Trimming took 6 bases from V and 4 from J; bases not matched to a gene: 14. Germline CDR1 reads KGHSH; CDR2 reads LQKENI. This CDR3 contains 17 residues. The DNA for the CDR3 is TGTGCCAGCTCGCCATACGCCCAGCGGGAGATGTACAATGAGCAGTTCTTC. Its protein product is CASSPYAQREMYNEQFF. The full variable domain, its missing parts supplied by reference TRBV18 and TRBJ2-1, is NAGVMQNPRHLVRRRGQEARLRCSPMKGHSHVYWYRQLPEEGLKFMVYLQKENIIDESGMPKERFSAEFPKEGPSILRIQQVVRGDSAAYFCASSPYAQREMYNEQFFGPGTRLTVL.

In its sample, this clone was seen a few times. The CDR3: CASTWGTGDPYNEQFF. The DNA of the CDR3 is TGTGCCAGCACCTGGGGGACAGGGGACCCTTACAATGAGCAGTTCTTC. The genes are TRBV11-2 and TRBJ2-1, with TRBD1 identical over 10 bases. This CDR3 has 16 residues. CDR1 is SGHAT and CDR2 is FQNNGV in the germline V gene. After removal of 7 bases from V and 4 bases from J, the junction contained 10 bases not matched to a gene.

This rearrangement joins TRBV19 to TRBJ1-1; D unresolved. CDR3 length equals 13 residues. Germline V gene data show CDR1 as LNHDA and CDR2 as SQIVND (reference sequence). V was trimmed by 2 bases and J by 0 bases, leaving 4 bases between them. The CDR3 spells CASSITLNTEAFF. The CDR3 nucleotides read TGTGCCAGTAGTATAACGCTGAACACTGAAGCTTTCTTT.